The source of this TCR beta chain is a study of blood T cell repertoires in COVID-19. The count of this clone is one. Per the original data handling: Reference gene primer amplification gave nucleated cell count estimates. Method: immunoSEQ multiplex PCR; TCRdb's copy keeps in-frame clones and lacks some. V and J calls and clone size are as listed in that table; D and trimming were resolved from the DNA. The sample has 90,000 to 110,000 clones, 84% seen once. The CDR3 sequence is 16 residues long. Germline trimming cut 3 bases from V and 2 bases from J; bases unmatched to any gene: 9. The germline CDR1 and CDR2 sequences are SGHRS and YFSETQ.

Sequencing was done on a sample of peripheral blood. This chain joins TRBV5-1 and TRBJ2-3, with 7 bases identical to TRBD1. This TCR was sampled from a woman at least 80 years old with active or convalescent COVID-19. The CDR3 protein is CASSSLRQGTTDTQYF. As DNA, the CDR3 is TGCGCCAGCAGCTCCCTACGACAGGGAACCACAGATACGCAGTATTTT.